This entry describes one T cell receptor beta chain. Germline V gene sequence: CDR1 SEHNR, CDR2 FQNEAQ (reference sequence). This CDR3 has 18 residues. The ends were cut back, 0 bases at V and 2 bases at J, with 20 bases in the middle. The entry originates in a study of shared clonotypes between healthy human individuals. The method was immunoSEQ multiplex PCR; TCRdb's version includes in-frame clones alone and lacks a portion of them. Of about 1.1 million clones in the sample, 70% to 85% were seen once. Sequenced material: memory CD4+ T cells from PBMCs. Subset denoted: CD45RA-negative fraction. This TCR was recovered from a man aged 18 to 35 in good health. Some clones in this sample may be carry-over from other donors' samples. The V call is TRBV7-9, the J call TRBJ2-7; perhaps TRBD2 as D (5 bases). In DNA, the CDR3 is TGTGCCAGCAGCTTAGCTAGGGCTAGCCGGGCCCCCACCTACGAGCAGTACTTC. Its protein is CASSLARASRAPTYEQYF.